The clone carrying this T cell receptor (beta chain) was seen many times. Antigen specificity is unknown. The sample comes from a study of CD8 T cells in ankylosing spondylitis. Findings and caveats of the study: Earlier literature documents some of the motif variants in reactive arthritis synovial fluid and blood.

The V and J ends lost 2 bases and 3 bases respectively, with 10 bases between them. Germline CDR1 ENHRY, CDR2 SYGVKD. CDR3 length: 15 amino acids. Researchers built TCR beta libraries using quantitative 5'-RACE with molecular barcodes. From the 5' RACE reads, TCRdb called clonotypes with MiXCR, one entry per CDR3 protein. The table shows 200,000 to 300,000 distinct CDR3 sequences, with about 30% occurring only once. The sequenced sample was blood, either unsorted or a sorted T cell fraction (not recorded which). This receptor was identified in a male donor with ankylosing spondylitis or in good health (not recorded which). This chain joins TRBV10-3 and TRBJ2-2; D is perhaps TRBD1 (5 bases). The CDR3 bases are TGTGCCATCAGTGAGGGCAGGGTCGACACCGGGGAGCTGTTTTTT. It yields the protein CAISEGRVDTGELFF.